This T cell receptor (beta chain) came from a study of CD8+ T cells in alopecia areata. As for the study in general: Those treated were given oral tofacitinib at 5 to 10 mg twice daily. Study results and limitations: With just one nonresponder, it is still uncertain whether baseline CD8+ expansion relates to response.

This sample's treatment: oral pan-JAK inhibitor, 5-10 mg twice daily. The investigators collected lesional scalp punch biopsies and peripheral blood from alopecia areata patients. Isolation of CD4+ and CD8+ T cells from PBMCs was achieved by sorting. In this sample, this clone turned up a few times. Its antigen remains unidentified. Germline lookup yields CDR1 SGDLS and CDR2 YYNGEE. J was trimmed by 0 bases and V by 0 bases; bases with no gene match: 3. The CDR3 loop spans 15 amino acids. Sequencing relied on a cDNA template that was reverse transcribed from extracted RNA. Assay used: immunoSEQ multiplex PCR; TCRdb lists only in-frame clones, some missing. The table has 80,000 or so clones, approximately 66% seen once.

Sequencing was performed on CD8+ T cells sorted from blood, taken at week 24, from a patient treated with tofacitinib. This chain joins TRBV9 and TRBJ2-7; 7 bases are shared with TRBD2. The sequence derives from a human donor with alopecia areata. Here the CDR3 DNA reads TGTGCCAGCAGCGTAGAAGCTAGCGGCTCCTACGAGCAGTACTTC. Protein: CASSVEASGSYEQYF. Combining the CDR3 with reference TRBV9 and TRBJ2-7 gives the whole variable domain DSGVTQTPKHLITATGQRVTLRCSPRSGDLSVYWYQQSLDQGLQFLIQYYNGEERAKGNILERFSAQQFPDLHSELNLSSLELGDSALYFCASSVEASGSYEQYFGPGTRLTVT.